This T cell receptor beta chain was captured by sequencing in a study of shared clonotypes between healthy human individuals (dated by TCRdb to 2020 to 2022). In terms of the full investigation: The cohort included a few men and two women between 18 and 49 years of age. For each donor, three plates each were used for CD4 naive and CD4 memory, two plates were used for CD8 naive, and one plate was used for CD8 memory. To estimate repertoire size and how much clonotype sharing occurs between individuals, the study deeply sequenced the blood TCR repertoires of several healthy adults. To increase sequencing depth and limit assay-specific biases, different laboratories used diverse techniques to prepare libraries and sequence TCR repertoires. Leukapheresis yielded between about 0.85 and 10 billion PBMCs per donor. The paper as a whole reports these results and caveats: Pairwise subsampling led to the expectation that sequencing depth would affect the degree of clonotype sharing among donors. Larger estimated clonotype richness was generally found for naive subsets than for memory subsets. When a few donors were compared, the shared fraction of clonotypes was about 5.4% for naive CD4, around 3.6% for naive CD8, 2.3% for memory CD4, and 0.4% for memory CD8. Compared with non-shared clonotypes, the clonotypes found in all four sorted-subset donors had higher generation probabilities. Rarefaction of sorted-subset datasets indicated incomplete sequencing despite the large sequencing depth. Sampling was restricted to blood, and TCR repertoires in tissues likely differ from the TCR repertoires found in blood. Because the study included a small number of donors, the genetic and exposure-history diversity represented was limited.

Details on this clone: Its binding antigen is unknown. Base qualities are not at hand, and no much larger clone is one base apart.

CDR1 LNHDA and CDR2 SQIVND were looked up in the germline V gene (reference sequence). The junction shows trimming of 9 bases on V and 1 base on J, plus 24 bases between the germline ends. Inclusive of the bounding cysteine and phenylalanine, the CDR3 is 17 residues long. Of all the DNA, just the CDR3 is kept, 51 bases in frame from base 1. CD8 naive samples were CD45RO-negative cells positively selected for CCR7, giving a CD45RA+CCR7+ population that excluded TemRA cells. Donors were healthy HIV-negative adults with no recently reported acute infections or vaccinations. Every donor was a Caucasian adult residing in Nashville, Tennessee, USA. Blood was collected by leukapheresis, and PBMCs were isolated by Ficoll-Histopaque density gradient centrifugation and then cryopreserved in liquid nitrogen vapor phase. Purity and quantity of every magnetically sorted T cell population were checked by analytical flow cytometry. Genomic DNA was isolated from each sorted fraction and quantified by UV absorbance on a Nanodrop 2000c.

Using the deep immunoSEQ assay, multiplex PCR amplified TCR CDR3 regions from genomic DNA. Genomic DNA extracted from each cell subset was distributed evenly over all wells of several immunoSEQ 96-well plates, and each plate served as one replicate. For sorted subsets, around 200 ng genomic DNA, equal to about 30,000 T cell genomes, was loaded into each replicate PCR. The purified libraries were quantified using a Qubit 3.0 fluorometer, sized with a Bioanalyzer 2100, and then quantified again using the KAPA Library Quantification kit. Every immunoSEQ 96-well plate was sequenced on a dedicated single-read 150-cycle Illumina NextSeq 550 flow cell. The published analysis was carried out like this. Because the immunoSEQ output held only junctional sequences and lacked quality scores, the filtering could not match the filtering applied to full-length reads. Sequences were annotated with PyIR, a Python wrapper for IgBLAST v1.9, and V/J genes and CDR3 were assigned using IMGT germline references. Reads with weak V/J assignments (E-value above 1e-6), missing CDR3, stop codons, out-of-frame junctions, or ambiguous translated residues were removed. V3J clonotypes were defined as sequences sharing the same inferred V gene, J gene, and CDR3 amino acid sequence. To compute the percentage overlap between repertoires, the number of shared unique clonotypes was divided by the size of the smaller repertoire. Repertoire richness was assessed with RTK rarefaction, the Chao1 estimator, and Recon v2.1 estimates of unobserved clonotypes. For all TCRbeta clonotypes obtained by the gDNA method from four donors, generation probabilities were computed with OLGA. Sourced from immuneACCESS, this table was stored by TCRdb with only in-frame sequences that have V and J called. A share of the clones is absent; for the studies checked, an unresolved V gene accounts for under half, and the remainder has no known explanation. V and J calls and clone size are copied from that table; D and trimming were computed from the DNA. The sample has approximately 810,000 clones on record, 80% to 95% of them singletons. The top ten constitute about 24% of the sample.

The sequence is built from TRBV19 and TRBJ1-2, with the D gene not confidently named. The clonotype comes from a man aged 25 to 40 in good health. The sequencing sample was made of naive CD8+ T cells sorted from blood. Per the publication, the cell subset or site label means: CD45RA+CCR7+. The DNA sequence is TGTGCCAGCAATGAGGCATCCAAGGTTTTCCTTAACTATGGCTACACCTTC. It codes for CASNEASKVFLNYGYTF. Joined to the reference TRBV19 and TRBJ1-2 proteins, this CDR3 gives the full variable domain: DGGITQSPKYLFRKEGQNVTLSCEQNLNHDAMYWYRQDPGQGLRLIYYSQIVNDFQKGDIAEGYSVSREKKESFPLTVTSAQKNPTAFYLCASNEASKVFLNYGYTFGSGTRLTVV.